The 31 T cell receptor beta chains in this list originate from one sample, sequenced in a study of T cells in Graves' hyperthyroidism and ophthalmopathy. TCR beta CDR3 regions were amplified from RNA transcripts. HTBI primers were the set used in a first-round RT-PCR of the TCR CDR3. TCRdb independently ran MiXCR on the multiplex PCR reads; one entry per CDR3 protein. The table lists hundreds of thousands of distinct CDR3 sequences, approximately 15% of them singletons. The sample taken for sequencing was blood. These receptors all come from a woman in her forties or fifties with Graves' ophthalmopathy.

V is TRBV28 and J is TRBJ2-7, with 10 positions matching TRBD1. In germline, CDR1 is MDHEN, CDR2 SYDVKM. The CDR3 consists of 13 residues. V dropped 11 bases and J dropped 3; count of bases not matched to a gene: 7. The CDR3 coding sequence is TGTGCCGGATGGACAGGGGGACACTACGAGCAGTACTTC. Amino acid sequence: CAGWTGGHYEQYF.

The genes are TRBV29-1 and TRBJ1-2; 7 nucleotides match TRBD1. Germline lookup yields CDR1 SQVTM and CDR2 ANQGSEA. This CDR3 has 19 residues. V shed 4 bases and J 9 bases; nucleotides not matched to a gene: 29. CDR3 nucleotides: TGCAGCGTTGCTGACAGGGAGGAAGTTGGGCTATGGCTCCCAAATAGCTACACCTTC. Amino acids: CSVADREEVGLWLPNSYTF.

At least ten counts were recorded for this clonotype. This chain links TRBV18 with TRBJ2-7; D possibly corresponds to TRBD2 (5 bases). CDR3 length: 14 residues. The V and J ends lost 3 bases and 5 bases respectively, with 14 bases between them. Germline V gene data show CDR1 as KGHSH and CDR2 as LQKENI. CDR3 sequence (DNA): TGTGCCAGCTCACCGTTTTCGGGAATGGACGAGCAGTACTTC. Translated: CASSPFSGMDEQYF.

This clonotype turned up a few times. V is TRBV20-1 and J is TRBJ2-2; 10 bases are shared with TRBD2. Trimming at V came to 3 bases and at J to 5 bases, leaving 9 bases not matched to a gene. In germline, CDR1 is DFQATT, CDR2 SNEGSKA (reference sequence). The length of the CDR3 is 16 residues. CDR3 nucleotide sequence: TGCAGTGCTAGGGGGCTAGCGGGAGTAGGAACCGGGGAGCTGTTTTTT. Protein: CSARGLAGVGTGELFF.

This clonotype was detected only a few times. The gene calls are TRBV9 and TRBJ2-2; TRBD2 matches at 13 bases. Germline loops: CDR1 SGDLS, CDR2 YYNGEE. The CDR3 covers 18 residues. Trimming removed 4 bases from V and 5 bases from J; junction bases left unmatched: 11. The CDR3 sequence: CASSLSGLAGVKTGELFF. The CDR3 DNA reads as TGTGCCAGCAGCCTATCTGGACTAGCGGGAGTGAAGACCGGGGAGCTGTTTTTT.

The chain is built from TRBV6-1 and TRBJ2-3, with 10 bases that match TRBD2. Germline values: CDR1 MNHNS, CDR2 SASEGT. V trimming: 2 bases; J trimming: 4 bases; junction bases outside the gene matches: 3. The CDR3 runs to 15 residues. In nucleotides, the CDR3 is TGTGCCAGCAGTGAACCTAGCGGGAGTGCAGATACGCAGTATTTT. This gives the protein CASSEPSGSADTQYF.

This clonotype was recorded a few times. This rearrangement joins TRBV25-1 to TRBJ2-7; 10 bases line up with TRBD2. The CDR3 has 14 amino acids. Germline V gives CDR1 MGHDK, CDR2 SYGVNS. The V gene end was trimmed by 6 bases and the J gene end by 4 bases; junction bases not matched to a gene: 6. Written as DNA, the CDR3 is TGTGCCAGCAGCGGAAGCGGGAGGGCTTACGAGCAGTACTTC. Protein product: CASSGSGRAYEQYF.

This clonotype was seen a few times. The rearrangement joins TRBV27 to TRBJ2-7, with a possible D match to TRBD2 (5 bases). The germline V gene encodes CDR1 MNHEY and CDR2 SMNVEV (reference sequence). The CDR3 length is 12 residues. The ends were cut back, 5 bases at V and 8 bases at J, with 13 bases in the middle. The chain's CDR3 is CASSRGYDKQYF. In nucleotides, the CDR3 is TGTGCCAGCAGTAGAGGGTACGACAAGCAGTACTTC.

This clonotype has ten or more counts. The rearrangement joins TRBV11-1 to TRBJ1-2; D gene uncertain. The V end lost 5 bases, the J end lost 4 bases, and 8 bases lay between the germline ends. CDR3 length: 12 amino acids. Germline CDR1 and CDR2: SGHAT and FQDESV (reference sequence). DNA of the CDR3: TGTGCCAGCAGCACCGACACCTATGGCTACACCTTC. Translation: CASSTDTYGYTF.

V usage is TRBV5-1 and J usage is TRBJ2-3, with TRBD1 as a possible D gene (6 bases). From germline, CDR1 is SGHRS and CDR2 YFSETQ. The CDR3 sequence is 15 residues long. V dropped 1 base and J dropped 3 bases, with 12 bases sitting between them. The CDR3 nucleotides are TGCGCCAGCAGCTTGCGGGACATGAGGACAGATACGCAGTATTTT. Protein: CASSLRDMRTDTQYF.

CDR3 residues: CASSQVSGGSQETQYF. In DNA form, the CDR3 reads TGTGCCAGCAGCCAAGTTTCGGGAGGGAGCCAAGAGACCCAGTACTTC. V usage is TRBV4-2 and J usage is TRBJ2-5; 8 bases map to TRBD2. The CDR3 extends over 16 amino acids. Germline-derived CDR1 and CDR2 are LGHNA and YNFKEQ. The trim removed 1 base at V and 1 base at J, leaving 5 bases unmatched.

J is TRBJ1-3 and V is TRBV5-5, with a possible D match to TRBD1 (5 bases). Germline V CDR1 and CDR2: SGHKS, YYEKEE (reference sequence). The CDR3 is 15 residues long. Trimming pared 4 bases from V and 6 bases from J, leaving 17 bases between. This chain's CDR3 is CASSLREGRENTIYF. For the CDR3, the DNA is TGTGCCAGCAGCCTTCGGGAGGGCAGGGAAAACACCATATATTTT.

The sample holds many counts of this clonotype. The CDR3 DNA reads as TGTGCCTGGAGTGTGGACAGTTTCCAAATAAGAGAGACCCAGTACTTC. Translation: CAWSVDSFQIRETQYF. This sequence joins TRBV30 and TRBJ2-5, with TRBD1 as a possible D gene (6 bases). Germline CDR1 and CDR2: GTSNPN and SVGIG (reference sequence). V dropped 0 bases and J dropped 4 bases, with 18 bases sitting between them. This CDR3 is 16 amino acids long.

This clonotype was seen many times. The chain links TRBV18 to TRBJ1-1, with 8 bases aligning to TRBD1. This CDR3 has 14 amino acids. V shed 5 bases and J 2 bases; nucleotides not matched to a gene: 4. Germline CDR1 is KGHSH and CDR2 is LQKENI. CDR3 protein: CASSSGGQNTEAFF. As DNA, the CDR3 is TGTGCCAGCTCATCAGGGGGCCAAAACACTGAAGCTTTCTTT.

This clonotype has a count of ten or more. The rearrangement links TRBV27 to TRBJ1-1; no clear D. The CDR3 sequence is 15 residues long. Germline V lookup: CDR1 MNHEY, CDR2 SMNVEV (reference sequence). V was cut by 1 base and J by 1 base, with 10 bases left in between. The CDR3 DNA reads TGTGCCAGCAGTTTATTTGGCCGGAGGAACACTGAAGCTTTCTTT. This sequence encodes CASSLFGRRNTEAFF.

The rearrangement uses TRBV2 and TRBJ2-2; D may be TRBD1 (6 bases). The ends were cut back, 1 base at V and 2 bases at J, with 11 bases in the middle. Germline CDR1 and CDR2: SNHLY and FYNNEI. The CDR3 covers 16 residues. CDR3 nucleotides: TGTGCCAGCAGTGAAGTCCAGGGGAAAAACACCGGGGAGCTGTTTTTT. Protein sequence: CASSEVQGKNTGELFF.

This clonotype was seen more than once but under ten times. CDR3 nucleotide sequence: TGTGCCAGCAGCCAAGATTACGGGACCTACAATGAGCAGTTCTTC. It is translated as CASSQDYGTYNEQFF. This chain connects TRBV3-1 to TRBJ2-1, with a possible D match to TRBD2 (5 bases). Germline CDR1 is LGHDT and CDR2 is YNNKEL (reference sequence). CDR3 length: 15 amino acids. V lost 0 bases to trimming and J lost 2 bases, with 8 bases between them.

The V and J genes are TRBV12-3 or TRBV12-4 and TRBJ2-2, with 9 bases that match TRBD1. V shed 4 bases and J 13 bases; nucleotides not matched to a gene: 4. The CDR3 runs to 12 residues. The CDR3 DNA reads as TGTGCCAGCAGTTCGGGGGGACAGGGGCTGTTTTTT. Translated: CASSSGGQGLFF.

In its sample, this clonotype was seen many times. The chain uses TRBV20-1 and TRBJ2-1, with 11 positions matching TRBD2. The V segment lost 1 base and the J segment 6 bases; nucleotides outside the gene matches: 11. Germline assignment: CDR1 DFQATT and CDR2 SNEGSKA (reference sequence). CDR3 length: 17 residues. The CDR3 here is CSARGLLAGGPGNEQFF. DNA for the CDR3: TGCAGTGCTAGAGGTCTTTTAGCGGGAGGGCCGGGCAATGAGCAGTTCTTC.

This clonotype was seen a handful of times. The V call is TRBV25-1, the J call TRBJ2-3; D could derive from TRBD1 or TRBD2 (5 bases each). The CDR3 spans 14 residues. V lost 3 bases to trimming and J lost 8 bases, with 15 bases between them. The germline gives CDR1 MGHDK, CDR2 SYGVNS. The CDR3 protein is CASSDGTETGTQYF. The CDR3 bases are TGTGCCAGCAGTGATGGGACCGAGACGGGTACGCAGTATTTT.

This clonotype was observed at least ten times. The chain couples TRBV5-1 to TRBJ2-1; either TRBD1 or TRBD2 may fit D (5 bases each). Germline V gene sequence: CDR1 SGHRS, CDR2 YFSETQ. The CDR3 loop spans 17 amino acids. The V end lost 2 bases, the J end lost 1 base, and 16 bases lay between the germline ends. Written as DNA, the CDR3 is TGCGCCAGCAGCTTTAGGACCGGGACGCGATCCTACAATGAGCAGTTCTTC. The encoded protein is CASSFRTGTRSYNEQFF.

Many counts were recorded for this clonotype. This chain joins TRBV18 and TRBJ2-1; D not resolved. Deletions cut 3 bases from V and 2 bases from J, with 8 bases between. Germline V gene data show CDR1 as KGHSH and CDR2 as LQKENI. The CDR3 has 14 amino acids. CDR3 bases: TGTGCCAGCTCACCCCGGATCACCTACAATGAGCAGTTCTTC. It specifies CASSPRITYNEQFF.

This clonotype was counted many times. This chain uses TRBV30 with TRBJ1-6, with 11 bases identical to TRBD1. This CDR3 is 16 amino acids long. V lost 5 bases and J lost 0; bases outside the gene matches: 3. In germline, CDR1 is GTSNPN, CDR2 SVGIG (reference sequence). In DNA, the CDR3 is TGTGCCTGGCGGACAGGGGGCTTCTCCTATAATTCACCCCTCCACTTT. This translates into CAWRTGGFSYNSPLHF.

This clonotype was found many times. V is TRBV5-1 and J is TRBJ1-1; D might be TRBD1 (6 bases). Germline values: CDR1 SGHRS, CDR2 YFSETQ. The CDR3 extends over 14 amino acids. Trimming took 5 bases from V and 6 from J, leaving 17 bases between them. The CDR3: CASSLTPGAAEAFF. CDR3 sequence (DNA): TGCGCCAGCAGTCTTACCCCAGGGGCGGCTGAAGCTTTCTTT. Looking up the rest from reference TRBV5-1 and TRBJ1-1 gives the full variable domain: KAGVTQTPRYLIKTRGQQVTLSCSPISGHRSVSWYQQTPGQGLQFLFEYFSETQRNKGNFPGRFSGRQFSNSRSEMNVSTLELGDSALYLCASSLTPGAAEAFFGQGTRLTVV.

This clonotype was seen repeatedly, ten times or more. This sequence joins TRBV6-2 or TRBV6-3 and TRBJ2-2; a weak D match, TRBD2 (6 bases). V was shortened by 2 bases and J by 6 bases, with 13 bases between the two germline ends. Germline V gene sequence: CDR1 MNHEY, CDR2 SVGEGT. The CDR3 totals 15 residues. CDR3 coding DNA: TGTGCCAGCAGTTACCGGGACTTTAGGGCCGGGGAGCTGTTTTTT. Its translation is CASSYRDFRAGELFF.

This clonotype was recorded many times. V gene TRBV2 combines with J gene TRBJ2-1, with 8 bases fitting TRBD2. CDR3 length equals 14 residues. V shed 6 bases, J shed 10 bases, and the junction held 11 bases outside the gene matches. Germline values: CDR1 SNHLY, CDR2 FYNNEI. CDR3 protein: CASSPGLGYGEQFF. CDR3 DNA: TGTGCCAGCAGCCCGGGACTAGGCTACGGGGAGCAGTTCTTC.

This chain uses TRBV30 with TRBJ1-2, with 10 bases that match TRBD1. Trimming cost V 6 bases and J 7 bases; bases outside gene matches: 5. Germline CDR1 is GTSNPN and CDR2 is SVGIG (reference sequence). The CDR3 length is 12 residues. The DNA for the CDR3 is TGTGCCTGCGACAGGGGGCGGAGTGGCTACACCTTC. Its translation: CACDRGRSGYTF.

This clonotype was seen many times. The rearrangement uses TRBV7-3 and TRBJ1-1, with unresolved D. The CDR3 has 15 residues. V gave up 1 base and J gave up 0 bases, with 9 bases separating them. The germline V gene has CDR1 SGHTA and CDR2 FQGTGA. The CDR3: CASSLKGGVNTEAFF. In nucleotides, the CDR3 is TGTGCCAGCAGCTTAAAAGGCGGGGTGAACACTGAAGCTTTCTTT.

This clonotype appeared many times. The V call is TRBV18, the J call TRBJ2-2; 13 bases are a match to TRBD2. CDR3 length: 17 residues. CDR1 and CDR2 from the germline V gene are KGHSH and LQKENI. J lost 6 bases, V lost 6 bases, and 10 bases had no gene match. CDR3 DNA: TGTGCCAGCTCTCGGACTAGCGGGAGCGGTAAGGCCGGGGAGCTGTTTTTT. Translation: CASSRTSGSGKAGELFF. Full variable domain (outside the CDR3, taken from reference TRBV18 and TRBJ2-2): NAGVMQNPRHLVRRRGQEARLRCSPMKGHSHVYWYRQLPEEGLKFMVYLQKENIIDESGMPKERFSAEFPKEGPSILRIQQVVRGDSAAYFCASSRTSGSGKAGELFFGEGSRLTVL.

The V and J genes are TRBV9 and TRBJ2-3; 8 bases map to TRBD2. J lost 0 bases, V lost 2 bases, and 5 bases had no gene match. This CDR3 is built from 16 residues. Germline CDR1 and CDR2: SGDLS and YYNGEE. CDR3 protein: CASSVGGTSSTDTQYF. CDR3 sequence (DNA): TGTGCCAGCAGCGTCGGCGGGACTAGTAGCACAGATACGCAGTATTTT.

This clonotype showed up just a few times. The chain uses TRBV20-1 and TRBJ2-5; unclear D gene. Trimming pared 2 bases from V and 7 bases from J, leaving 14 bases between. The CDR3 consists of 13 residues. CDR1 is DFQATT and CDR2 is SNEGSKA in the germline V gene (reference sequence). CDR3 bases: TGCAGTGCTAGAAGTAGGATCCTGGGGACCCAGTACTTC. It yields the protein CSARSRILGTQYF.